These 26 T cell receptor beta chains came from one sample sequenced in a study of a mutant IDH1 vaccine in newly diagnosed glioma (dated by TCRdb to the early 2020s). To prepare the library, the immunoSEQ multiplex PCR assay was applied. TCRdb's version of the immuneACCESS table is confined to in-frame rearrangements and falls short of the full clone set. An unresolved V gene accounts for under half of the shortfall where checked; the remainder is of unknown origin. The sample records 82,000 or so clones, 65% to 90% of which are singletons. The top ten clonotypes cover roughly 2% of the sample. No antigens are known for them. The sample's time point label, decoded: week 23, last vaccination. Each vaccine dose, consisting of 300 ug of a 20-mer mutant IDH1 peptide in Montanide, was administered subcutaneously with topical imiquimod. The sample consisted of PBMCs, taken from a glioma patient whose treatment included an IDH1 peptide vaccine. The source of these receptors is a man aged 25 to 40 with glioma. Some clones in this sample may be carry-over from other donors' samples.

This chain joins TRBV7-2 and TRBJ2-1; the match to TRBD2 covers 12 bases. V dropped 5 bases and J dropped 9; count of bases not matched to a gene: 14. CDR3 length equals 17 residues. The germline V gene encodes CDR1 SGHTA and CDR2 FQGNSA. CDR3 in DNA: TGTGCCAGCAGCGTACTACAGCTAGCGGGGGGGCAGATTGAGCAGTTCTTC. This gives the protein CASSVLQLAGGQIEQFF.

The chain uses TRBV4-2 and TRBJ1-5; 7 nucleotides line up with TRBD1. V shed 0 bases and J 5 bases; nucleotides not matched to a gene: 4. The CDR3 consists of 15 residues. Per the germline V gene, CDR1 is LGHNA and CDR2 is YNFKEQ. For the CDR3, the DNA is TGTGCCAGCAGCCAAGATGAGGGGGCCCATCAGCCCCAGCATTTT. Protein: CASSQDEGAHQPQHF.

The chain combines TRBV6-5 with TRBJ1-6; D uncertain. The CDR3 has 14 amino acids. In germline, CDR1 is MNHEY, CDR2 SVGAGI. V gave up 7 bases and J gave up 6 bases, with 13 bases separating them. The DNA of the CDR3 is TGTGCCAGCACCAGGACTTCGTCTAATTCACCCCTCCACTTT. The encoded protein is CASTRTSSNSPLHF.

V is TRBV27 and J is TRBJ2-7, with TRBD2 as a possible D gene (6 bases). Germline CDR1 reads MNHEY; CDR2 reads SMNVEV (reference sequence). The CDR3 length is 16 residues. V lost 6 bases and J 0 bases, leaving 18 bases between the germline ends. CDR3 protein: CASSPSSGESSYEQYF. In DNA, the CDR3 is TGTGCCAGCAGCCCTTCTTCGGGGGAGAGCTCCTACGAGCAGTACTTC.

This chain uses TRBV7-8 with TRBJ1-2, with TRBD1 as a possible D gene (5 bases). The V gene's germline CDR1 is SGHVS and CDR2 FQNEAQ. CDR3 size: 13 residues. V lost 5 bases and J lost 2, with 9 bases in between. This CDR3 is CASSPDKNYGYTF. The CDR3 nucleotides are TGTGCCAGCAGCCCGGACAAGAACTATGGCTACACCTTC. Based on the CDR3 plus reference TRBV7-8 and TRBJ1-2, the full variable domain is GAGVSQSPRYKVAKRGQDVALRCDPISGHVSLFWYQQALGQGPEFLTYFQNEAQLDKSGLPSDRFFAERPEGSVSTLKIQRTQQEDSAVYLCASSPDKNYGYTFGSGTRLTVV.

The gene calls are TRBV19 and TRBJ1-2, with D possibly being TRBD1 (5 bases). The CDR3 length is 15 residues. Trimming pared 2 bases from V and 1 base from J, leaving 11 bases between. The germline CDR1 and CDR2 sequences are LNHDA and SQIVND (reference sequence). The CDR3 DNA reads as TGTGCCAGTAGTATACCTGGGGGAAATAACTATGGCTACACCTTC. The encoded protein is CASSIPGGNNYGYTF.

The chain combines TRBV30 with TRBJ2-3; D ambiguous. CDR3 length equals 14 residues. Germline CDR1 GTSNPN, CDR2 SVGIG (reference sequence). The V gene lost 3 bases and the J gene lost 2 bases, with 12 bases spanning the gap. The CDR3 nucleotides are TGTGCCTGGAGCAGGCTAGACACCACAGATACGCAGTATTTT. Its protein product is CAWSRLDTTDTQYF.

The chain links TRBV2 to TRBJ2-3; D unresolved. V dropped 5 bases and J dropped 7 bases, with 25 bases sitting between them. The CDR3 contains 17 residues. Germline V gene sequence: CDR1 SNHLY, CDR2 FYNNEI. The CDR3 DNA is TGTGCCAGCAGTCTCCGGTCTGGAACCAAGACCTTCAATACGCAGTATTTT. This gives the protein CASSLRSGTKTFNTQYF.

The rearrangement joins TRBV4-1 to TRBJ2-1, with no clear D. Trimming stripped 0 bases from V and 10 bases from J, with 13 bases between. The CDR3 covers 14 residues. In germline, CDR1 is MGHRA, CDR2 YSYEKL. The CDR3 reads CASSQEATYGEQFF. The CDR3 bases are TGCGCCAGCAGCCAAGAGGCAACTTACGGGGAGCAGTTCTTC.

The chain joins TRBV20-1 to TRBJ2-1, with no clear D. Trimming pared 0 bases from V and 8 bases from J, leaving 5 bases between. The CDR3 runs 11 residues. In germline, CDR1 is DFQATT, CDR2 SNEGSKA (reference sequence). The CDR3 here is CSARDGYEQFF. The CDR3, as DNA: TGCAGTGCTAGAGATGGGTATGAGCAGTTCTTC.

CDR3 sequence reads: CASSLNRQGEAFF. The CDR3 DNA sequence: TGTGCCAGCAGTTTAAATAGACAGGGCGAAGCTTTCTTT. The chain joins TRBV28 to TRBJ1-1; 7 bases fit TRBD1. Germline loops: CDR1 MDHEN, CDR2 SYDVKM. CDR3 size: 13 residues. The J segment lost 8 bases and the V segment lost 2 bases, leaving 5 bases of the junction unmatched.

This clone was observed once. The chain couples TRBV4-2 to TRBJ2-7; D is possibly TRBD1 (6 bases). The CDR3 runs to 13 residues. Germline V gene lookup returns CDR1 LGHNA and CDR2 YNFKEQ. V shed 4 bases and J shed 3 bases, with 10 bases lying between them. In nucleotides, the CDR3 is TGTGCCAGCAGCCCCAGGACAGACTACGAGCAGTACTTC. The encoded protein is CASSPRTDYEQYF.

This clone was detected only once. This rearrangement joins TRBV4-1 to TRBJ1-3, with a possible D match to TRBD1 (5 bases). Per germline, CDR1 MGHRA and CDR2 YSYEKL. Trimming left V 3 bases short and J 0 bases short, with 15 bases between. CDR3 length: 17 residues. In nucleotides, the CDR3 is TGCGCCAGCAGCCATTTAGCGGCAGGGAGCTCTGGAAACACCATATATTTT. It translates to CASSHLAAGSSGNTIYF.

In the case of this clone: Germline and junction disagree at one end, which may indicate a read error. The V call is TRBV29-1, the J call TRBJ1-2; TRBD1 matches 7 bases. Germline CDR1 is SQVTM and CDR2 is ANQGSEA. The CDR3 extends over 14 amino acids. For the CDR3, the DNA is TGCAGCGTTGAGGTATACAGGGGACCCTATAGCTACACCTTC. This codes for CSVEVYRGPYSYTF.

The chain recombines TRBV19 with TRBJ2-1; 9 bases line up with TRBD1. V shed 6 bases, J shed 3 bases, and the junction held 6 bases outside the gene matches. CDR3 length: 15 amino acids. In germline, CDR1 is LNHDA, CDR2 SQIVND (reference sequence). This CDR3 is CASSPDRGGYNEQFF. CDR3 DNA sequence: TGTGCCAGTAGCCCGGACAGGGGAGGCTACAATGAGCAGTTCTTC.

The genes are TRBV7-3 and TRBJ1-1; TRBD1 agrees at 9 bases. The CDR3 spans 14 residues. The ends lost 4 bases at V and 2 bases at J; junction bases unmatched: 2. The germline V gene encodes CDR1 SGHTA and CDR2 FQGTGA. The CDR3 protein is CASSSTGGNTEAFF. CDR3 DNA: TGTGCCAGCAGCTCCACAGGGGGCAACACTGAAGCTTTCTTT.

The gene calls are TRBV9 and TRBJ2-3, with D perhaps being TRBD1 or TRBD2 (5 bases each). V lost 4 bases and J lost 4, with 13 bases in between. Germline lookup yields CDR1 SGDLS and CDR2 YYNGEE. This CDR3 region has 14 residues. The CDR3 sequence is CASSPGTRSDTQYF. The CDR3 DNA follows: TGTGCCAGCAGCCCGGGGACGCGATCAGATACGCAGTATTTT.

This rearrangement joins TRBV19 to TRBJ1-6; tentative D call: TRBD1 (6 bases). In germline, CDR1 is LNHDA, CDR2 SQIVND (reference sequence). The CDR3 loop spans 13 amino acids. V lost 9 bases, J lost 6 bases, and 12 bases lay in between. The CDR3 bases are TGTGCCAGCCAACAGGGATTTAATTCACCCCTCCACTTT. This sequence encodes CASQQGFNSPLHF.

This chain joins TRBV5-4 and TRBJ2-5; 8 nucleotides agree with TRBD2. This CDR3 spans 13 amino acids. J was trimmed by 2 bases and V by 3 bases; bases with no gene match: 0. Germline values: CDR1 SGHNT, CDR2 YYREEE (reference sequence). CDR3 bases: TGTGCCAGCAGCTCGGGGGGGCAAGAGACCCAGTACTTC. It is translated as CASSSGGQETQYF. Drawing the rest from reference TRBV5-4 and TRBJ2-5, the complete variable domain is ETGVTQSPTHLIKTRGQQVTLRCSSQSGHNTVSWYQQALGQGPQFIFQYYREEENGRGNFPPRFSGLQFPNYSSELNVNALELDDSALYLCASSSGGQETQYFGPGTRLLVL.

The rearrangement uses TRBV7-9 and TRBJ1-5; TRBD1 might be the D (6 bases). Germline V gene data show CDR1 as SEHNR and CDR2 as FQNEAQ (reference sequence). Trimming pared 5 bases from V and 4 bases from J, leaving 18 bases between. The CDR3 has 16 residues. CDR3 sequence: CASSTGRGSSNQPQHF. CDR3 nucleotides: TGTGCCAGCAGCACAGGCAGGGGATCTAGTAATCAGCCCCAGCATTTT.

The chain is built from TRBV2 and TRBJ2-7; TRBD2 matches at 10 bases. CDR1 SNHLY and CDR2 FYNNEI come from the germline V gene. The CDR3 consists of 14 residues. The junction had 5 bases not matched to a gene; V was cut back by 6 bases and J by 3 bases. CDR3 loop: CASRASGSSYEQYF. The CDR3 DNA reads as TGTGCCAGCAGGGCTAGCGGGAGCAGCTACGAGCAGTACTTC. The full variable domain, with the rest looked up from reference TRBV2 and TRBJ2-7, is EPEVTQTPSHQVTQMGQEVILRCVPISNHLYFYWYRQILGQKVEFLVSFYNNEISEKSEIFDDQFSVERPDGSNFTLKIRSTKLEDSAMYFCASRASGSSYEQYFGPGTRLTVT.

V usage is TRBV4-1 and J usage is TRBJ1-1; no definite D call. The CDR3 loop spans 13 amino acids. V lost 2 bases to trimming and J lost 8 bases, with 12 bases between them. Germline V gene sequence: CDR1 MGHRA, CDR2 YSYEKL. CDR3 sequence: CASSQLMRSEAFF. As DNA, the CDR3 is TGCGCCAGCAGCCAACTGATGAGGTCAGAAGCTTTCTTT.

This chain connects TRBV2 to TRBJ1-1; the D is unclear. The CDR3 contains 11 residues. Trimming shortened V by 10 bases and J by 2 bases, and 8 bases separated the two germline ends. Germline values: CDR1 SNHLY, CDR2 FYNNEI. This CDR3 reads CATESNTEAFF. For the CDR3, the DNA is TGTGCCACGGAGAGTAACACTGAAGCTTTCTTT.

J is TRBJ1-4 and V is TRBV18; D is uncertain. The CDR3 is 16 residues long. Trimming cost V 2 bases and J 0 bases, with 10 bases left between them. In germline, CDR1 is KGHSH, CDR2 LQKENI. The CDR3 DNA reads TGTGCCAGCTCACCATCGTCCCCGGCAACTAATGAAAAACTGTTTTTT. This codes for CASSPSSPATNEKLFF. The variable domain in full, with the rest retrieved from reference TRBV18 and TRBJ1-4, is NAGVMQNPRHLVRRRGQEARLRCSPMKGHSHVYWYRQLPEEGLKFMVYLQKENIIDESGMPKERFSAEFPKEGPSILRIQQVVRGDSAAYFCASSPSSPATNEKLFFGSGTQLSVL.

This chain's CDR3 is CASSSSPSGAKNIQYF. The CDR3 DNA reads as TGTGCCAGCAGTTCCTCCCCTAGCGGAGCCAAAAACATTCAGTACTTC. V gene TRBV27 combines with J gene TRBJ2-4; 7 nucleotides align to TRBD2. The CDR3 contains 16 residues. From germline, CDR1 is MNHEY and CDR2 SMNVEV (reference sequence). Trimming at V came to 4 bases and at J to 0 bases, leaving 6 bases not matched to a gene.

The V and J genes are TRBV2 and TRBJ1-5; no clear D gene. CDR3 size: 13 residues. The V and J ends lost 6 bases and 3 bases respectively, with 9 bases between them. The V gene's germline CDR1 is SNHLY and CDR2 FYNNEI. The CDR3 nucleotides read TGTGCCAGCAGACCCGATCACAATCAGCCCCAGCATTTT. Its translation: CASRPDHNQPQHF.